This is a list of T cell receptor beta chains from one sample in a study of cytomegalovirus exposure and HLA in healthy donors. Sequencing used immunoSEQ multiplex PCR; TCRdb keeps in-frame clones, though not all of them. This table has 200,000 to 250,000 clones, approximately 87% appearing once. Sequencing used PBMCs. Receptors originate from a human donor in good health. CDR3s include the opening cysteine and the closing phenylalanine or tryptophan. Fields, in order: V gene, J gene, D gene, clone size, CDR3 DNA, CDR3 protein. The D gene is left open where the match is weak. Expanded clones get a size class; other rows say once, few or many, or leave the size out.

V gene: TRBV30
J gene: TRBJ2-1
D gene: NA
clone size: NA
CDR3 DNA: TGTGCCTGGAGCGAGACAGGTATTGAGCAGTTCTTC
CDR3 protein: CAWSETGIEQFF

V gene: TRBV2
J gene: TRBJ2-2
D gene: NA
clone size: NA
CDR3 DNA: TGTGCCAGCATCCTTAGCAGGGACACCGGGGAGCTGTTTTTT
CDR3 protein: CASILSRDTGELFF

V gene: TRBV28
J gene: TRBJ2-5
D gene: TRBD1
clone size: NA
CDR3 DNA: TGTGCCAGCAGTGAGACCGGGACAGGGGTTCGGGGGGAGACCCAGTACTTC
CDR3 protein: CASSETGTGVRGETQYF

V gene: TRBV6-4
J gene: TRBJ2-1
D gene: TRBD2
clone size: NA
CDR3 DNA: TGTGCCAGCAGTGACTCCCCAGCGGGAGGCCCTATCAATGAGCAGTTCTTC
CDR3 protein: CASSDSPAGGPINEQFF

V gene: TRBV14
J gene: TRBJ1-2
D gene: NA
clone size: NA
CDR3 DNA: TGTGCCAGCAGCCCTTGGGGGGACGGCAGAGGCTACACCTTC
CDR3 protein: CASSPWGDGRGYTF

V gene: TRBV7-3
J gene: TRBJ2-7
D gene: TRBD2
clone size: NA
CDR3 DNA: TGTGCCAGCAGCTTGTCCGGTGCGGGACTAGCGGGAGGGTTCTATTCCTACGAGCAGTACTTC
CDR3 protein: CASSLSGAGLAGGFYSYEQYF

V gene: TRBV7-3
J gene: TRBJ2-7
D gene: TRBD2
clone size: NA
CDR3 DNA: TGTGCCAGCAGCTTAATCGGAGCGGGAGGACTTAGTTACGAGCAGTACTTC
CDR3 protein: CASSLIGAGGLSYEQYF

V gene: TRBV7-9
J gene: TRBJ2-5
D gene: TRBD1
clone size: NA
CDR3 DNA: TGTGCCAGCAGCGGACAGGGGGTCCAAGGGGAGACCCAGTACTTC
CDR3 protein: CASSGQGVQGETQYF

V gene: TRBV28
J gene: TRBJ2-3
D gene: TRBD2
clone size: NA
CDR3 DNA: TGTGCCAGCGCCCCTCTCGGGACTAGCGGGAAAAATACGCAGTATTTT
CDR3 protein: CASAPLGTSGKNTQYF

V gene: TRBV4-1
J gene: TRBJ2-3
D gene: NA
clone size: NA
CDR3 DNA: TGCGCCAGCAGCCACCTCACAGATACGCAGTATTTT
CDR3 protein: CASSHLTDTQYF

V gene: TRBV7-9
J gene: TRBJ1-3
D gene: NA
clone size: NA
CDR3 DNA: TGTTCCAGCAGCAATACAGGTCGATACTCTGGAAACACCATATATTTT
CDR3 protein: CSSSNTGRYSGNTIYF

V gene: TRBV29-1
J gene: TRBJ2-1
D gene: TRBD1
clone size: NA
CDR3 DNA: TGCAGCGCCTCCGGACAGGCTGACAATGAGCAGTTCTTC
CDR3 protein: CSASGQADNEQFF

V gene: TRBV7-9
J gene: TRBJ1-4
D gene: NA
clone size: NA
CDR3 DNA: TGTGCCAGCGCAGTTGGGGGCAGGAGGAATGAAAAACTGTTTTTT
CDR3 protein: CASAVGGRRNEKLFF

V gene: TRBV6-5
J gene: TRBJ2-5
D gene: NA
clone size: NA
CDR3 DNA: TGTGCCAGCGCTACAGGACAAGAGACCCAGTACTTC
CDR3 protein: CASATGQETQYF

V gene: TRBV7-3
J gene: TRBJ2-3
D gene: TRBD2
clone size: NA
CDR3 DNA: TGTGCCAGCAGCGTCACTAGCGGCACAGATACGCAGTATTTT
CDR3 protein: CASSVTSGTDTQYF

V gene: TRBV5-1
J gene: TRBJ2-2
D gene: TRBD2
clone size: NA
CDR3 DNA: TGCGCCAGCAGCTTGACCGGGACTAGCGGGGACCCGGACACCGGGGAGCTGTTTTTT
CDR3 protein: CASSLTGTSGDPDTGELFF

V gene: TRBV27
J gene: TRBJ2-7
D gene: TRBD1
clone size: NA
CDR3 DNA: TGTGCCAGCAGGAGGACAGGGATCTACGAGCAGTACTTC
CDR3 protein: CASRRTGIYEQYF

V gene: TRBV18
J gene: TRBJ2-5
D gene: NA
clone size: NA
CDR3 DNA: TGTGCCAGCTCACCGGGGGCCCAGGGCACGGAGACCCAGTACTTC
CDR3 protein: CASSPGAQGTETQYF

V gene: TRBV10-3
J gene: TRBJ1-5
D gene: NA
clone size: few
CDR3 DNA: TGTGCCATCAGTGAGTCCCAGGGACACGCCACCAATCAGCCCCAGCATTTT
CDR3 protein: CAISESQGHATNQPQHF

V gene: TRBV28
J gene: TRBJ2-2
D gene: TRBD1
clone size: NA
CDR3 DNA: TGTGCCAGCAGTCCAATTTGGGACAGGACCAGGAACACCGGGGAGCTGTTTTTT
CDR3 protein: CASSPIWDRTRNTGELFF

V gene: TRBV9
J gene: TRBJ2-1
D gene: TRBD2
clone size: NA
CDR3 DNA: TGTGCCAGCAGCGTAGAGGGACTAGCGGGGGGGATTAATGAGCAGTTCTTC
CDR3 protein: CASSVEGLAGGINEQFF

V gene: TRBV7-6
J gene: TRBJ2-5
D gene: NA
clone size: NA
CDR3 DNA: TGTGCCAGCACCAACTCAGGGGAAATGGGAGAGACCCAGTACTTC
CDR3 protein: CASTNSGEMGETQYF

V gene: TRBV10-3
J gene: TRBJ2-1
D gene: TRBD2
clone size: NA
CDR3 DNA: TGTGCCATCAGTCTTCTAGCGGGAGGGCTGGATGAGCAGTTCTTC
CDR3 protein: CAISLLAGGLDEQFF

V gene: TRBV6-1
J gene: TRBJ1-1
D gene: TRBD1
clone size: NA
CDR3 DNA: TGTGCCAGCAACTTACAGGGGTTGTACACTGAAGCTTTCTTT
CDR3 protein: CASNLQGLYTEAFF

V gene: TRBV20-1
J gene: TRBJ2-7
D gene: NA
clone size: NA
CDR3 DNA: TGCAGTGCCCTTCGTCTCTACGAGCAGTACTTC
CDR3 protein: CSALRLYEQYF

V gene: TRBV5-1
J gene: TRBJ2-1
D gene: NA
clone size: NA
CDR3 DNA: TGCGCCAGCAGCTTGGTTAGCAATGAGCAGTTCTTC
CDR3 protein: CASSLVSNEQFF

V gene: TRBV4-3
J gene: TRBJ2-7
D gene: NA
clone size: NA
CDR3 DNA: TGCGCCAGCAGCCAAGATCACAGGGCTTATTCCTACGAGCAGTACTTC
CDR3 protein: CASSQDHRAYSYEQYF

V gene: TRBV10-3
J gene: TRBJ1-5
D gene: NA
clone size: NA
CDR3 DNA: TGTGCCATCAGTGCATTTGGGGGAGGGGGCAATCAGCCCCAGCATTTT
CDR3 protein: CAISAFGGGGNQPQHF

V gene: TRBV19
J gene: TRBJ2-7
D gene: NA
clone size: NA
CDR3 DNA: TGTGCCAGTAGTATACAGGTGGACTCCTACGAGCAGTACTTC
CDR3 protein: CASSIQVDSYEQYF

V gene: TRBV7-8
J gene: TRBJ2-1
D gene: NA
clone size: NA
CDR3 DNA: TGTGCCAGCAGCTTCGACACCTACAATGAGCAGTTCTTC
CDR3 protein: CASSFDTYNEQFF

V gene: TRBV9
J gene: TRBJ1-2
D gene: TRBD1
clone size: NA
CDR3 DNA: TGTGCCAGCAGCGTAGGCCCGGACAGGCCCCAGACTTTTAACTATGGCTACACCTTC
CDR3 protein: CASSVGPDRPQTFNYGYTF

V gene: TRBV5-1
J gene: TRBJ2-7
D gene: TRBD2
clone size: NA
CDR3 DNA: TGCGCCAGCAGCTTGGCCGCGGGAGGGGTCTCCTACGAGCAGTACTTC
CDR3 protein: CASSLAAGGVSYEQYF

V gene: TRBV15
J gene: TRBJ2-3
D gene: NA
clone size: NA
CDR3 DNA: TGTGCCACCAGCAGGGGTTATACAGGGAGCACAGATACGCAGTATTTT
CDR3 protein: CATSRGYTGSTDTQYF

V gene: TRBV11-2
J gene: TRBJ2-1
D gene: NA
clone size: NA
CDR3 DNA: TGTGCCAGCAGCTTAGTCTGGGAGAGCTCCTACAATGAGCAGTTCTTC
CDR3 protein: CASSLVWESSYNEQFF

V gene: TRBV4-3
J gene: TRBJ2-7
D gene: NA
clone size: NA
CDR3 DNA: TGCGCCAGCAGCCAAGATTCGCAGGGCGCCTACGAGCAGTACTTC
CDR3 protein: CASSQDSQGAYEQYF

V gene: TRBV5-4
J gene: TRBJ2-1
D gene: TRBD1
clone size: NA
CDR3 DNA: TGTGCCAGCAGCTTCGGACAGGGGGCTGACAATGAGCAGTTCTTC
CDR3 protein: CASSFGQGADNEQFF

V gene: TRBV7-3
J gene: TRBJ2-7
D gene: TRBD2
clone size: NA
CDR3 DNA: TGTGCCAGCAGCCCCAGCGGGACCGGTTATTACGAGCAGTACTTC
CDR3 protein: CASSPSGTGYYEQYF

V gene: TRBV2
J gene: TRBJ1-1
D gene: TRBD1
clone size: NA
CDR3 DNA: TGTGCCACCGGGACAGGAGAGAACACTGAAGCTTTCTTT
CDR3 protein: CATGTGENTEAFF

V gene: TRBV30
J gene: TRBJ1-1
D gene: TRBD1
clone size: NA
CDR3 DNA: TGTGCCTGGAGTGAAGATCATCGGGACAGGGATACTGAAGCTTTCTTT
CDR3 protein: CAWSEDHRDRDTEAFF

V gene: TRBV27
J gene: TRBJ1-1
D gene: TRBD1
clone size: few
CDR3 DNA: TGTGCCAGCAGTTTAGACAGGGGAACTGAAGCTTTCTTT
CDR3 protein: CASSLDRGTEAFF

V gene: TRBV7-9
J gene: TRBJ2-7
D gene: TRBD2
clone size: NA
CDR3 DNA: TGTGCCAGCAGGTTAAGCGGGAGGGACTCCTACGAGCAGTACTTC
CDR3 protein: CASRLSGRDSYEQYF

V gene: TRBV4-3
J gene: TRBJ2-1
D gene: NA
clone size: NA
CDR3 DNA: TGCGCCAGCAGCCCCCACCGTTTAGCGGATATTTTTACGAATGAGCAGTTCTTC
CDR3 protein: CASSPHRLADIFTNEQFF

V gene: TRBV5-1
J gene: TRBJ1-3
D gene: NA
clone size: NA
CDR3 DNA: TGCGCCAGCAGCTCGACAGTAGCAGGAAACACCATATATTTT
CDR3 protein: CASSSTVAGNTIYF

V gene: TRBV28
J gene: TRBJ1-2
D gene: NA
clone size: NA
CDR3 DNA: TGTGCCAGTTTCGCTGGCGACAGGTACTATGGCTACACCTTC
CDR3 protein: CASFAGDRYYGYTF

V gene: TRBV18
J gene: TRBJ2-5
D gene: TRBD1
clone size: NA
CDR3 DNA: TGTGCCAGCTCACCAGGGACAGGGTTAGAGACCCAGTACTTC
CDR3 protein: CASSPGTGLETQYF

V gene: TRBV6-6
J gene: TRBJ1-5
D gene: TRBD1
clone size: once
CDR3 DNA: TGTGCCAGCGGGACAGGGAGGATGTCTCAGCCCCAGCATTTT
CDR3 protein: CASGTGRMSQPQHF

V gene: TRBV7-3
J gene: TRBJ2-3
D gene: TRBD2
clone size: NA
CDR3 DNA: TGTGCCAGCAGCCCGGAGTCCAGCGGGAGAACAGATACGCAGTATTTT
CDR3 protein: CASSPESSGRTDTQYF

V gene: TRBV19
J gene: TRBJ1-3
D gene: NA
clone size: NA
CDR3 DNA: TGTGCCAGTAGTATAGTGAGCGGGCGCAGTGGAAACACCATATATTTT
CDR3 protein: CASSIVSGRSGNTIYF

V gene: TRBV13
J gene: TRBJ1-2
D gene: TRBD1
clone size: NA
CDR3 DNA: TGTGCCAGCAGGGGATTCCCCGACAGGGGAGCTAACTATGGCTACACCTTC
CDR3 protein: CASRGFPDRGANYGYTF

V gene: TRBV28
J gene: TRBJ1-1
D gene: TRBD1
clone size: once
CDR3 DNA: TGTGCCAGCAAGTCGGGACAGGGGGAAACTGAAGCTTTCTTT
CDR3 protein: CASKSGQGETEAFF

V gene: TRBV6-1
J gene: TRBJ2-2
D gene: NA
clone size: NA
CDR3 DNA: TGTGCCAGCAAGGCGGGACTGAACACCGGGGAGCTGTTTTTT
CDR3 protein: CASKAGLNTGELFF

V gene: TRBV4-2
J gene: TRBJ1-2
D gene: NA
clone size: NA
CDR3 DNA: TGTGCCAGCAGCCAAGAGATCACCCAGGCTAACTATGGCTACACCTTC
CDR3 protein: CASSQEITQANYGYTF

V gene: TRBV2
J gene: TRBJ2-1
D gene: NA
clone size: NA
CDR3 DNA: TGTGCCAGCAGGAGGGATTCAGATGAGCAGTTCTTC
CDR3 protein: CASRRDSDEQFF

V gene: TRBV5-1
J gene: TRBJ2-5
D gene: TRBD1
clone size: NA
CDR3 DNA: TGCGCCAGCAGCTTCAACAGGGGAAGCCAAGAGACCCAGTACTTC
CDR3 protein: CASSFNRGSQETQYF

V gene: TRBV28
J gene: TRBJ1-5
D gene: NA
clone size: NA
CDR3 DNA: TGTGCCAGCAGTTTCTCGTCGGGGAGCAATCAGCCCCAGCATTTT
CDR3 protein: CASSFSSGSNQPQHF